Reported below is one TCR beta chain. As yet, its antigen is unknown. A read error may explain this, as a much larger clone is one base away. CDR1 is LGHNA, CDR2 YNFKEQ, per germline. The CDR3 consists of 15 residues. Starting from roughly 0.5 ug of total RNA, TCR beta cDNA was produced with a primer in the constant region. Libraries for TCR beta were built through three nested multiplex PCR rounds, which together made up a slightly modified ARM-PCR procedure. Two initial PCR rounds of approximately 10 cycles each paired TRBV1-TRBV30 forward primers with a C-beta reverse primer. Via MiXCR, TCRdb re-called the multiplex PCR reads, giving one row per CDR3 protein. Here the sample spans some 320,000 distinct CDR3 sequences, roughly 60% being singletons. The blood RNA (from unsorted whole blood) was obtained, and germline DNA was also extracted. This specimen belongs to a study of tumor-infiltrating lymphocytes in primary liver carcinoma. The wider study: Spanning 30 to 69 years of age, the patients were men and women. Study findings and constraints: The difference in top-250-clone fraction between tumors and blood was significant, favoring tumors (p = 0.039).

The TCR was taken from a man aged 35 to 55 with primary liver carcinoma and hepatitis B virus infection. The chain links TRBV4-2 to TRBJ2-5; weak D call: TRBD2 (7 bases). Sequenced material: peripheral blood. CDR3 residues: CASSQVRGAGETQCF. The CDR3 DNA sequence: TGTGCCAGCAGCCAAGTACGGGGGGCGGGGGAGACCCAGTGCTTC.